Listed below are T cell receptor beta chains from one sample, sequenced in a study of blood T cell repertoires in COVID-19. Assay used: immunoSEQ multiplex PCR; TCRdb lists only in-frame clones, some missing. The table includes roughly 64,000 clones, over 65% detected once. Sequences were obtained from peripheral blood. The receptors shown here come from a man aged 60-69 years with COVID-19, enrolled during active disease. The CDR3 runs from the conserved cysteine through the conserved F or W. Only some rows state a clone size, as once, few, many or a class for expanded clones.

>.|TRBV18|TRBJ2-7
CASSPGLAVYEQYF
>few|TRBV5-1|TRBJ2-5
CARRTSGTCWETQYF
>.|TRBV19|TRBJ1-5
CASSMKQDQPQHF
>.|TRBV5-1|TRBJ2-1
CASSSGLAGGVQFF
>.|TRBV30|TRBJ2-7
CAWSAPNSGGDEQYF
>.|TRBV19|TRBJ2-3
CASSMAAESTDTQYF
>.|TRBV4-2|TRBJ2-3
CASSPGVSRKDTQYF
>many|TRBV4-1|TRBJ2-5
CASSRLPGLATIKEGETQYF
>.|TRBV7-2|TRBJ2-7
CASSLARSYEQYF
>.|TRBV11-3|TRBJ2-5
CASSLQETQYF
>.|TRBV5-1|TRBJ2-2
CASSFTLAGTSGELFF
>.|TRBV18|TRBJ1-1
CASSPQLYEAFF
>many|TRBV10-3|TRBJ2-2
CAILAGLTGELFF
>.|TRBV5-1|TRBJ2-1
CASSLGASGTVEQFF
>.|TRBV4-2|TRBJ2-1
CASSRDTRYNEQFF
>.|TRBV6-5|TRBJ2-1
CASEPHGGEQFF
>.|TRBV5-1|TRBJ2-2
CASSFLTGGTGELFF
>.|TRBV10-3|TRBJ1-1
CAISIAGRDTEAFF
>.|TRBV24-1|TRBJ2-5
CATSRGQGYQETQYF
>.|TRBV18|TRBJ2-3
CASSPGTSGSTDTQYF
>few|TRBV19|TRBJ1-5
CASTPRGFSNQPQHF
>.|TRBV4-1|TRBJ2-6
CASSQDAVSGANVLTF
>.|TRBV7-3|TRBJ2-3
CASSALLGGTQYF
>.|TRBV4-2|TRBJ2-7
CASSQAPSGRESYEQYF
>.|TRBV3-1/TRBV3-2|TRBJ2-2
CASSPRTSGRNTGELFF
>few|TRBV5-6|TRBJ1-6
CASSPTGFNSPLHF
>.|TRBV18|TRBJ2-7
CASSTSGRAGDEQYF
>.|TRBV9|TRBJ1-1
CASSPGDRGAFF
>.|TRBV30|TRBJ2-7
CASDRGLYEQYF
>.|TRBV24-1|TRBJ2-2
CATSDRGQGADTGELFF
>.|TRBV4-2|TRBJ2-2
CASSQDPGLGDGELFF
>.|TRBV10-3|TRBJ2-6
CAITPFGQSRSGANVLTF
>few|TRBV30|TRBJ1-5
CAWSETGDMEPQHF
>.|TRBV2|TRBJ1-6
CASRTGEPYNSPLHF
>.|TRBV10-3|TRBJ1-6
CAIRGTPTNSPLHF
>.|TRBV4-2|TRBJ1-2
CASSQDGEGPYTF
>.|TRBV11-3|TRBJ2-1
CASSSYGGVAGGNEQFF
>.|TRBV6-5|TRBJ2-7
CASTVGGGGSDEQYF
>once|TRBV7-9|TRBJ2-1
CASRQSGGARNEQFF
>.|TRBV5-5|TRBJ2-7
CASSLYVVRGKEQSYEQYF
>few|TRBV6-5|TRBJ1-5
CATQGHRDQPQHF
>once|TRBV7-9|TRBJ2-1
CASSPILAGAVNEQFF
>once|TRBV9|TRBJ2-7
CASSVEGKGEQYF
>.|TRBV7-9|TRBJ1-2
CASSSTTGGYGYTF